Each of the 15 T cell receptor beta chains below was sequenced from the same sample in a study of OX40 agonist ivuxolimab in advanced cancers. Repertoires were generated with immunoSEQ multiplex PCR, while TCRdb's copy carries only in-frame clones and drops some. The sample carries just over 80,000 clones, around 86% recorded once. The sequences come from CD4+ or CD8+ T cells sorted from blood, collected in a trial of the OX40 agonist ivuxolimab. The origin of the receptors is an adult with an advanced solid tumor such as melanoma, head and neck, liver or kidney cancer.

A single count supports this clone. The gene calls are TRBV7-7 and TRBJ2-1, with TRBD2 matching 7 bases. The V gene's germline CDR1 is SSHAT and CDR2 FNYEAQ (reference sequence). The CDR3 is 15 residues long. V lost 5 bases and J lost 8; bases outside the gene matches: 12. The CDR3 DNA follows: TGTGCCAGCAGCGTCCAGGCGGGAGTAGGAGATGAGCAGTTCTTC. This sequence encodes CASSVQAGVGDEQFF.

The V gene is TRBV28, the J gene TRBJ1-2, with D perhaps TRBD1 (6 bases). Germline CDR1 reads MDHEN; CDR2 reads SYDVKM. V was shortened by 2 bases and J by 6 bases, with 7 bases between the two germline ends. This CDR3 contains 12 residues. The CDR3 nucleotides are TGTGCCAGCAGTTTAAACAGGGATGGCTACACCTTC. Translating it yields CASSLNRDGYTF.

V and J are TRBV7-6 and TRBJ2-6; D ambiguous. CDR3 length: 16 residues. Germline values: CDR1 SGHVS, CDR2 FNYEAQ. V was trimmed by 0 bases and J by 2 bases, leaving 8 bases between them. The DNA of the CDR3 is TGTGCCAGCAGCTTAGCAGCCCGGGCTGGGGCCAACGTCCTGACTTTC. Protein product: CASSLAARAGANVLTF.

V and J are TRBV7-2 and TRBJ2-5; D not certain. Germline values: CDR1 SGHTA, CDR2 FQGNSA. This CDR3 has 13 amino acids. With 5 bases removed from V and 5 bases from J, the gap between germline ends came to 12 bases. The CDR3 sequence: CASSRGRWETQYF. The DNA of the CDR3 is TGTGCCAGCAGCCGAGGCAGGTGGGAGACCCAGTACTTC.

The V and J genes are TRBV4-2 and TRBJ1-2; D is unresolved. This CDR3 has 16 residues. V was cut by 0 bases and J by 1 base, with 12 bases left in between. CDR1 is LGHNA, CDR2 YNFKEQ, per germline. The CDR3 region has the DNA TGTGCCAGCAGCCAAGAAACAGCGTGGGATAACTATGGCTACACCTTC. It is translated as CASSQETAWDNYGYTF.

The rearrangement uses TRBV19 and TRBJ1-2, with D unresolved. CDR1 LNHDA and CDR2 SQIVND come from the germline V gene (reference sequence). The CDR3 totals 13 residues. Trimming pared 3 bases from V and 14 bases from J, leaving 19 bases between. The CDR3 DNA is TGTGCCAGTAGTATCGGAAGACACGAGTTGGGGACCTTC. Translation: CASSIGRHELGTF.

This chain connects TRBV12-5 to TRBJ1-1; a weak D match, TRBD1 (5 bases). Germline V gene sequence: CDR1 LGHNT, CDR2 FRNRAP. Trimming removed 3 bases from V and 0 bases from J, with 14 bases in between. This CDR3 has 16 residues. CDR3 sequence (DNA): TGTGCTAGTGGTTTTGGAGGGGAAGGTCTGAACACTGAAGCTTTCTTT. This sequence encodes CASGFGGEGLNTEAFF.

With respect to this clone: One end of the junction does not line up with germline, which may come from a read error. The chain employs TRBV5-6 and TRBJ2-5; D tentatively fits TRBD1 or TRBD2 (5 bases each). Germline CDR1 is SGHDT and CDR2 is YYEEEE. This CDR3 is built from 13 residues. The CDR3 nucleotides read TGTGCCAGCAGCTGGGGACCCCAAGGGACCCAGTACTTC. Translating gives CASSWGPQGTQYF.

DNA for the CDR3: TGTGCCAGCAGCTTAGGTCAGGACAGGAATTCACCCCTCCACTTT. Translated, it gives CASSLGQDRNSPLHF. V is TRBV7-2 and J is TRBJ1-6; the match to TRBD1 covers 7 bases. The CDR3 runs 15 residues. The V and J ends lost 1 base and 7 bases, in that order; junction bases with no gene match: 4. Looked up from germline, CDR1 is SGHTA and CDR2 is FQGNSA.

This chain joins TRBV7-9 and TRBJ2-3; 7 positions agree with TRBD2. The V segment lost 2 bases and the J segment 4 bases; nucleotides outside the gene matches: 6. The length of the CDR3 is 15 residues. Germline CDR1 is SEHNR and CDR2 is FQNEAQ (reference sequence). CDR3 nucleotide sequence: TGTGCCAGCAGCTTACTCGGAGGGAGGGCAGATACGCAGTATTTT. Amino acids: CASSLLGGRADTQYF.

This clone was seen just once. The V call is TRBV19, the J call TRBJ1-2; D is ambiguous. Trimming stripped 5 bases from V and 4 bases from J, with 17 bases between. Per germline, CDR1 LNHDA and CDR2 SQIVND (reference sequence). The CDR3 consists of 15 residues. This CDR3 is CASSSGHAIFYGYTF. The CDR3 DNA reads as TGTGCCAGTAGTTCTGGTCACGCTATTTTCTATGGCTACACCTTC.

The V call is TRBV28, the J call TRBJ2-3, with 9 bases aligning to TRBD1. J lost 6 bases, V lost 3 bases, and 7 bases had no gene match. The germline CDR1 and CDR2 sequences are MDHEN and SYDVKM. The CDR3 is 15 amino acids. CDR3 bases: TGTGCCAGCAGTTTCGGTGACAGGGGGACGGATACGCAGTATTTT. This sequence encodes CASSFGDRGTDTQYF.

Here the CDR3 reads CASSVEGGRNQPQHF. CDR3 nucleotides: TGTGCCAGCAGCGTAGAAGGGGGGCGCAATCAGCCCCAGCATTTT. This chain connects TRBV9 to TRBJ1-5; tentatively, D is TRBD1 (6 bases). V lost 0 bases and J 2 bases, leaving 9 bases between the germline ends. This CDR3 region has 15 residues. Per the germline V gene, CDR1 is SGDLS and CDR2 is YYNGEE.

CDR3 in DNA: TGTGCCAGCAGTTACCCCGGGAGGGCCCATGAGCAGTTCTTC. Its translation: CASSYPGRAHEQFF. The V and J genes are TRBV6-5 and TRBJ2-1, with TRBD2 matching over 8 bases. V shed 2 bases, J shed 8 bases, and the junction held 5 bases outside the gene matches. Germline values: CDR1 MNHEY, CDR2 SVGAGI. This CDR3 has 14 amino acids.

The chain is built from TRBV6-1 and TRBJ1-2; D remains unclear. Germline values: CDR1 MNHNS, CDR2 SASEGT. This CDR3 is 15 amino acids long. V was pared by 0 bases and J by 8 bases, with 16 bases between. The CDR3 region is CASSEAGRGNWGYTF. The CDR3 nucleotides are TGTGCCAGCAGTGAAGCGGGTAGAGGAAACTGGGGCTACACCTTC.